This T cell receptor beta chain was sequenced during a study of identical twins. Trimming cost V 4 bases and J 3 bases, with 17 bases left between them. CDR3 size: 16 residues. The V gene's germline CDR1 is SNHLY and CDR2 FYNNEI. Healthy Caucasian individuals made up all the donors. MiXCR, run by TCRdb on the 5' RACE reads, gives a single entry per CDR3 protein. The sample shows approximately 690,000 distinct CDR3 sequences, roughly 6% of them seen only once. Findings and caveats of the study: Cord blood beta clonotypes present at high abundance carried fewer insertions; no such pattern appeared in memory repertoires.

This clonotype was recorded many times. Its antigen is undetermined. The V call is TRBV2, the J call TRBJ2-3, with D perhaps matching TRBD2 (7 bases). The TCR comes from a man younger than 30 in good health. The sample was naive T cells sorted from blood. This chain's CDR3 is CASSVAREGGTDTQYF. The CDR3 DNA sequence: TGTGCCAGCAGTGTAGCGAGGGAGGGGGGAACAGATACGCAGTATTTT.